This passage covers 30 T cell receptor beta chains from one sample sequenced in a study of response to subunit inactivated influenza vaccine. Using its own MiXCR run on the RT-PCR reads, TCRdb lists one record per CDR3 protein. The sample carries roughly 700,000 distinct CDR3 sequences, around 13% recorded once. This sample comprised PBMCs from blood, obtained around 14 days before vaccination. These receptors all stem from a man aged 50-59 years who received an inactivated influenza vaccine.

This clonotype was recorded at least ten times. The gene calls are TRBV10-3 and TRBJ2-7; D tentatively fits TRBD1 or TRBD2 (6 bases each). The length of the CDR3 is 13 residues. Germline CDR1 reads ENHRY; CDR2 reads SYGVKD. V lost 6 bases to trimming and J lost 0 bases, with 9 bases between them. The CDR3 is CAISGGSSYEQYF. CDR3 bases: TGTGCCATCAGCGGGGGCAGCTCCTACGAGCAGTACTTC.

This chain links TRBV20-1 with TRBJ2-4; 7 bases match TRBD2. The CDR3 length is 16 residues. V gave up 0 bases and J gave up 3 bases; unmatched junction bases: 8. Germline-derived CDR1 and CDR2 are DFQATT and SNEGSKA (reference sequence). CDR3 bases: TGCAGTGCTAGAGATAAAGTGGGGGGGAACAAAAACATTCAGTACTTC. This translates into CSARDKVGGNKNIQYF.

J is TRBJ2-1 and V is TRBV6-1, with 8 bases matching TRBD1. The V segment lost 1 base and the J segment 3 bases; nucleotides outside the gene matches: 5. Germline CDR1 and CDR2: MNHNS and SASEGT. The CDR3 spans 16 residues. The CDR3: CASSEVRDRHYNEQFF. The DNA for the CDR3 is TGTGCCAGCAGTGAAGTTCGGGACAGGCACTACAATGAGCAGTTCTTC.

The CDR3 DNA reads TGCGCCAGCAGCTTGCCGGGATGGGAGACCCAGTACTTC. Amino acids: CASSLPGWETQYF. This rearrangement joins TRBV5-1 to TRBJ2-5; D may be TRBD2 (5 bases). Germline lookup yields CDR1 SGHRS and CDR2 YFSETQ. V was pared by 1 base and J by 5 bases, with 9 bases between. CDR3 size: 13 residues.

This clonotype was counted a few times. The rearrangement links TRBV29-1 to TRBJ2-1; D not resolved. Trimming shortened V by 4 bases and J by 0 bases, and 22 bases separated the two germline ends. Germline loops: CDR1 SQVTM, CDR2 ANQGSEA. The CDR3 length is 18 residues. The CDR3 DNA follows: TGCAGCGTTGGCGTCTGGTCACAGAGAATCAACTCCTACAATGAGCAGTTCTTC. Protein: CSVGVWSQRINSYNEQFF.

This clonotype appeared a few times. The chain couples TRBV11-2 to TRBJ2-3; 7 bases line up with TRBD2. V lost 1 base and J lost 2; bases outside the gene matches: 6. CDR1 is SGHAT and CDR2 is FQNNGV in the germline V gene. This CDR3 has 16 amino acids. CDR3 coding DNA: TGTGCCAGCAGCTTAGCCTTCCGGGGGGACACAGATACGCAGTATTTT. It specifies CASSLAFRGDTDTQYF.

This clonotype was seen more than once but under ten times. The chain uses TRBV12-3 or TRBV12-4 and TRBJ2-7; 8 nucleotides line up with TRBD1. The CDR3 has 17 amino acids. V was clipped by 3 bases and J by 1 base; unmatched bases: 11. The DNA for the CDR3 is TGTGCCAGCAGTTTTAGATGGACAGGGAGAAATTCCTACGAGCAGTACTTC. It translates to CASSFRWTGRNSYEQYF.

V is TRBV6-2 or TRBV6-3 and J is TRBJ2-5; 8 bases map to TRBD2. The CDR3 is 13 amino acids. With 7 bases clipped from V and 5 bases from J, the junction kept 6 bases outside the gene matches. Germline lookup yields CDR1 MNHEY and CDR2 SVGEGT. CDR3 loop: CASTGLAYETQYF. The CDR3 region has the DNA TGTGCCAGCACTGGACTAGCCTACGAGACCCAGTACTTC.

The table lists this clonotype with a few counts. The V and J genes are TRBV20-1 and TRBJ2-3; perhaps TRBD2 as D (5 bases). Germline assignment: CDR1 DFQATT and CDR2 SNEGSKA (reference sequence). V shed 6 bases and J shed 1 base, with 14 bases lying between them. There are 14 residues in the CDR3. In DNA, the CDR3 is TGCAGTGCCGGGGATCCCCGGGGCACAGATACGCAGTATTTT. This translates into CSAGDPRGTDTQYF.

This CDR3 reads CASSLTSPTYNEQFF. The CDR3 bases are TGCGCCAGCAGCTTGACTAGCCCGACATACAATGAGCAGTTCTTC. The chain employs TRBV5-1 and TRBJ2-1, with D tentatively TRBD2 (6 bases). The CDR3 is 15 residues long. Germline loops: CDR1 SGHRS, CDR2 YFSETQ. The V end was cut by 1 base, the J end by 4 bases, with 12 bases between.

V and J are TRBV29-1 and TRBJ2-1; TRBD2 agrees at 10 bases. The V gene's germline CDR1 is SQVTM and CDR2 ANQGSEA. V shed 5 bases and J 4 bases; nucleotides not matched to a gene: 8. The CDR3 contains 15 residues. CDR3 region: CSVRGSGRAYNEQFF. CDR3 in DNA: TGCAGCGTTAGGGGGAGCGGGAGGGCGTACAATGAGCAGTTCTTC.

The J gene is TRBJ2-2, the V gene TRBV7-9, with D possibly being TRBD1 (5 bases). Trimming shortened V by 2 bases and J by 4 bases, and 17 bases separated the two germline ends. This CDR3 has 17 amino acids. The V gene's germline CDR1 is SEHNR and CDR2 FQNEAQ (reference sequence). The CDR3 bases are TGTGCCAGCAGCTTACTCCCTAAGTTGGGGCGCACCGGGGAGCTGTTTTTT. It codes for CASSLLPKLGRTGELFF.

Only a few counts were recorded for this clonotype. The V gene is TRBV20-1, the J gene TRBJ2-3; tentative D call: TRBD1 (7 bases). The CDR3 is 14 residues long. V shed 0 bases and J shed 6 bases, with 13 bases lying between them. CDR1 is DFQATT, CDR2 SNEGSKA, per germline (reference sequence). CDR3 in DNA: TGCAGTGCTAGAGATGGCAGGGGGGCGGATACGCAGTATTTT. Translated: CSARDGRGADTQYF.

This rearrangement joins TRBV20-1 to TRBJ2-7, with a weak D call TRBD1 (6 bases). V was pared by 2 bases and J by 5 bases, with 16 bases between. The CDR3 is 14 residues long. Per the germline V gene, CDR1 is DFQATT and CDR2 is SNEGSKA (reference sequence). CDR3 in DNA: TGCAGTGCTAGAAAAGCCCTTGACAGGCACGAGCAGTACTTC. Translated, it gives CSARKALDRHEQYF.

This clonotype was seen a few times. The genes are TRBV28 and TRBJ2-5; D is unresolved. The CDR3 is 14 residues long. The germline CDR1 and CDR2 sequences are MDHEN and SYDVKM. Trimming removed 4 bases from V and 2 bases from J, with 11 bases in between. CDR3 amino acids: CASSSLGPQETQYF. For the CDR3, the DNA is TGTGCCAGCAGTTCCCTAGGACCTCAAGAGACCCAGTACTTC.

The V gene is TRBV2, the J gene TRBJ2-7; D tentatively reads TRBD1 or TRBD2 (5 bases each). Trimming took 5 bases from V and 1 from J, leaving 9 bases between them. Germline V gene sequence: CDR1 SNHLY, CDR2 FYNNEI. This CDR3 is 13 amino acids long. This chain's CDR3 is CASSWDQSYEQYF. The CDR3 nucleotides are TGTGCCAGCAGTTGGGACCAATCCTACGAGCAGTACTTC.

The chain couples TRBV19 to TRBJ2-1, with 9 positions matching TRBD2. Germline-derived CDR1 and CDR2 are LNHDA and SQIVND (reference sequence). Unmatched junction bases numbered 5, after V lost 5 bases and J lost 12 bases. The CDR3 is made up of 12 amino acids. The CDR3 loop reads CASSLLAGGQFF. CDR3 in DNA: TGTGCCAGTAGTCTACTAGCGGGCGGGCAGTTCTTC.

This clonotype was seen only a few times. The genes are TRBV12-3 or TRBV12-4 and TRBJ2-3; a weak D match, TRBD1 (6 bases). This CDR3 spans 13 amino acids. The ends were cut back, 5 bases at V and 6 bases at J, with 12 bases in the middle. CDR3 sequence (DNA): TGTGCCAGCAGTGCCTACAGGGCCGATACGCAGTATTTT. Translated, it gives CASSAYRADTQYF.

The genes are TRBV18 and TRBJ2-2; 7 nucleotides match TRBD1. CDR1 and CDR2 from the germline V gene are KGHSH and LQKENI. The CDR3 sequence is 15 residues long. The V segment lost 6 bases and the J segment 4 bases; nucleotides outside the gene matches: 8. The CDR3 DNA reads as TGTGCCAGCTCGCTCGGACAGGCCAGCACCGGGGAGCTGTTTTTT. Protein: CASSLGQASTGELFF.

V gene TRBV20-1 combines with J gene TRBJ2-3; the match to TRBD2 covers 11 bases. The V gene end was trimmed by 6 bases and the J gene end by 1 base; junction bases not matched to a gene: 9. This CDR3 region has 16 residues. Germline CDR1 DFQATT, CDR2 SNEGSKA (reference sequence). CDR3 in amino acids: CSAELGTSGGTDTQYF. In DNA form, the CDR3 reads TGCAGTGCAGAACTCGGGACTAGCGGAGGCACAGATACGCAGTATTTT.

Only a few counts were recorded for this clonotype. CDR3 sequence: CASSFLQGVYEQYF. CDR3 coding DNA: TGTGCCAGCAGCTTTTTACAGGGGGTATACGAGCAGTACTTC. The gene calls are TRBV5-6 and TRBJ2-7; 8 bases map to TRBD1. Trimming took 2 bases from V and 4 from J; bases not matched to a gene: 5. The length of the CDR3 is 14 residues. CDR1 is SGHDT, CDR2 YYEEEE, per germline.

The table lists this clonotype with a few counts. V gene TRBV3-1 combines with J gene TRBJ2-3; a weak D match, TRBD1 (6 bases). The V gene lost 4 bases and the J gene lost 1 base, with 12 bases spanning the gap. In germline, CDR1 is LGHDT, CDR2 YNNKEL (reference sequence). This CDR3 has 15 amino acids. CDR3 nucleotides: TGTGCCAGCAGCCCCCGACAGGCTCGCACAGATACGCAGTATTTT. This encodes CASSPRQARTDTQYF.

The chain employs TRBV4-2 and TRBJ1-4, with D perhaps TRBD1 (5 bases). Germline CDR1 is LGHNA and CDR2 is YNFKEQ. This CDR3 has 17 residues. V lost 3 bases to trimming and J lost 0 bases, with 14 bases between them. The CDR3 loop reads CASSQDDSRTTNEKLFF. The CDR3, as DNA: TGTGCCAGCAGCCAGGATGACAGTCGCACAACTAATGAAAAACTGTTTTTT.

The rearrangement uses TRBV12-3 or TRBV12-4 and TRBJ2-1; 16 nucleotides align to TRBD2. This CDR3 has 19 residues. The CDR3 is CTICSGTSGRARSYNEQFF. As DNA, the CDR3 is TGTACCATCTGTTCAGGGACTAGCGGGAGGGCCAGGTCCTACAATGAGCAGTTCTTC.

This clonotype came up a few times. This chain uses TRBV6-1 with TRBJ2-7; perhaps TRBD2 as D (6 bases). Deletions cut 0 bases from V and 0 bases from J, with 21 bases between. The CDR3 runs to 19 residues. Per germline, CDR1 MNHNS and CDR2 SASEGT. CDR3 protein: CASSEAFTDVGGYSYEQYF. The CDR3 nucleotides are TGTGCCAGCAGTGAAGCGTTTACCGATGTGGGGGGATACTCCTACGAGCAGTACTTC.

This clonotype has a count of ten or more. The chain is built from TRBV14 and TRBJ1-1, with 10 bases that match TRBD1. The ends lost 1 base at V and 11 bases at J; junction bases unmatched: 13. Germline lookup yields CDR1 SGHDN and CDR2 FVKESK. The length of the CDR3 is 16 residues. The CDR3 nucleotides read TGTGCCAGCAGCCAAGGCCGTTACGGGACAGGGGTGCGGGCTTTCTTT. Amino acids: CASSQGRYGTGVRAFF.

Many counts were recorded for this clonotype. The chain carries TRBV6-2 or TRBV6-3 and TRBJ2-3, with D perhaps matching TRBD2 (5 bases). This CDR3 is 13 amino acids long. The V end was cut by 6 bases, the J end by 7 bases, with 14 bases between. Germline CDR1 MNHEY, CDR2 SVGEGT. CDR3 in amino acids: CASSLPGIYTQYF. The CDR3 nucleotides read TGTGCCAGCAGCCTGCCGGGGATTTATACGCAGTATTTT.

The CDR3 here is CASSVAGGPLNEQFF. CDR3 sequence (DNA): TGTGCCAGCAGCGTAGCGGGAGGGCCACTCAATGAGCAGTTCTTC. This chain joins TRBV7-3 and TRBJ2-1, with 11 positions matching TRBD2. CDR1 and CDR2 (germline): SGHTA, FQGTGA. CDR3 size: 15 residues. J was trimmed by 6 bases and V by 5 bases; bases with no gene match: 6.

This clonotype was found a few times. This chain joins TRBV20-1 and TRBJ2-1; D remains unclear. Germline CDR1 is DFQATT and CDR2 is SNEGSKA (reference sequence). The CDR3 length is 11 residues. The V and J ends lost 2 bases and 7 bases respectively, with 6 bases between them. This CDR3 reads CSARLGNEQFF. CDR3 sequence (DNA): TGCAGTGCTAGATTGGGTAATGAGCAGTTCTTC.

V usage is TRBV20-1 and J usage is TRBJ2-7; D is uncertain. The V end was cut by 1 base, the J end by 3 bases, with 10 bases between. The CDR3 runs 13 residues. Germline CDR1 and CDR2: DFQATT and SNEGSKA (reference sequence). This CDR3 is CSARGTKDYEQYF. In nucleotides, the CDR3 is TGCAGTGCTAGAGGGACCAAGGACTACGAGCAGTACTTC.